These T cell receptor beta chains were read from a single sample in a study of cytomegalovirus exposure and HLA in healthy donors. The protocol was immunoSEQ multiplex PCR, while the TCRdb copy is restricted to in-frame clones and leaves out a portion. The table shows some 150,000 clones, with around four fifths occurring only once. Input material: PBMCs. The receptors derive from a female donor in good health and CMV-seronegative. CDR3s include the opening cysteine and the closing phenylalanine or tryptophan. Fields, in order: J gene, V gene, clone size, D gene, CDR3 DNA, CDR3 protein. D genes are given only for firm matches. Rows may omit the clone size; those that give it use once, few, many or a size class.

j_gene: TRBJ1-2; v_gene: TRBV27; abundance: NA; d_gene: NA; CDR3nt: TGTGCCAGCAGTTTATCGGTCCGGGGGGGGTCCTATGGCTACACCTTC; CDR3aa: CASSLSVRGGSYGYTF
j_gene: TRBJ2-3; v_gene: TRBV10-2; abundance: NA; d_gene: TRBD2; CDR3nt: TGCGCCAGCACCTCTTCCGGGACTAGCGGGAGAATTGGGACAGATACGCAGTATTTT; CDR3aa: CASTSSGTSGRIGTDTQYF
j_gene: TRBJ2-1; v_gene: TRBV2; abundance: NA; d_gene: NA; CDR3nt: TGTGCCAGCAGCCCCCGGGTAGCGGACAATGAGCAGTTCTTC; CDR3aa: CASSPRVADNEQFF
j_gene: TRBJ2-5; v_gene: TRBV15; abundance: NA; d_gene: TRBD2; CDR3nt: TGTGCCACCAGACCGACCGGGACTAACCAAGAGACCCAGTACTTC; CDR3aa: CATRPTGTNQETQYF
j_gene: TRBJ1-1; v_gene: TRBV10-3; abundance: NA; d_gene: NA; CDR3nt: TGTGCCACTCGAGCTACTTTGAACACTGAAGCTTTCTTT; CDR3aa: CATRATLNTEAFF
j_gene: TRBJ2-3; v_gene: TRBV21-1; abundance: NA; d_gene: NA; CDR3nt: TGTGCCAGCAGCCCGGGACTAGCGGGGGCCGAGCGGTATTTT; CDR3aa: CASSPGLAGAERYF
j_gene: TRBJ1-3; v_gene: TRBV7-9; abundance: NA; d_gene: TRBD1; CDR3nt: TGTGCCAGCAGCTTTTGGGACAGGCAAGGAAACACCATATATTTT; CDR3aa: CASSFWDRQGNTIYF
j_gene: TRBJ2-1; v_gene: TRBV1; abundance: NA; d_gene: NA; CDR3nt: TGCACCAGCAGCCAAGAGAGGCGGGAGGATTGTGAGCAGTTCTTC; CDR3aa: CTSSQERREDCEQFF
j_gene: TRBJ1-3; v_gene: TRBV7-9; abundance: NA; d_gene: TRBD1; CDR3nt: TGTGCCAGCAGCCCGACAGGGGGAGGAAACACCATATATTTT; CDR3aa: CASSPTGGGNTIYF
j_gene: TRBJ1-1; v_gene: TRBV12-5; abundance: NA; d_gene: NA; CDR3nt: TGTGCTAGTGGTTCCACGGGGGGGGGAGGAGTCACTGAAGCTTTCTTT; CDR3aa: CASGSTGGGGVTEAFF
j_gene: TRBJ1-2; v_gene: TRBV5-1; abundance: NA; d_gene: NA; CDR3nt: TGCGCCAGCAGCCCATACAGGGATGACTATGGCTACACCTTC; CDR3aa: CASSPYRDDYGYTF
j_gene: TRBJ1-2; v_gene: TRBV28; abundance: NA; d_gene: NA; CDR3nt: TGTGCCAGCAGTTCCCCCGCCAGGGTGAACTATGGCTACACCTTC; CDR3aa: CASSSPARVNYGYTF
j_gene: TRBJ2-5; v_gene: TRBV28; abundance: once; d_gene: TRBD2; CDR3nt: TGTGCCAGCAGTTCCCTTCCGCGACTAGCGGGAGAAGAGACCCAGTACTTC; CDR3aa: CASSSLPRLAGEETQYF
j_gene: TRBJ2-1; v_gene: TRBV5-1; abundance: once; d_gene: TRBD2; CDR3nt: TGCGCCAGCAGCTTGGTGGGAGGTAGCGGGGGGGCCTACAATGAGCAGTTCTTC; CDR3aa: CASSLVGGSGGAYNEQFF
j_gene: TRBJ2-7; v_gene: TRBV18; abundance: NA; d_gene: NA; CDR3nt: TGTGCCAGCTCACCCGACGACCTATTCCGGGACTTTGGCGGGGAGCAGTACTTC; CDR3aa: CASSPDDLFRDFGGEQYF
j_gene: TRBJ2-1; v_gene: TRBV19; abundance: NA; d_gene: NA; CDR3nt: TGTGCCAGTAGCCTTCCGGAGGGCGCCTACAATGAGCAGTTCTTC; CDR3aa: CASSLPEGAYNEQFF
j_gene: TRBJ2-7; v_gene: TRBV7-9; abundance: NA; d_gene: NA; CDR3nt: TGTTCCAGCAGCTCTCCTACCTACGGGGAGTACTTC; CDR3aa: CSSSSPTYGEYF
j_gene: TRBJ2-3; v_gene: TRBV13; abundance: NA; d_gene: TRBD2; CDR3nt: TGTGCCAGCAGCTCCGGACTAGCGGGGGGAAGCACAGATACGCAGTATTTT; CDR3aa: CASSSGLAGGSTDTQYF
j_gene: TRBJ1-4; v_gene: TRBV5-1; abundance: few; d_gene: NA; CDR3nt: NA; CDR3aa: CASSLGQLMKNCFF
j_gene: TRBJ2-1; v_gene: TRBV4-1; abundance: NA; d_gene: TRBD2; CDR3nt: TGCGCCAGCAGCCTCCGAGGCGCGGGAGGCTCCTACAATGAGCAGTTCTTC; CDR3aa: CASSLRGAGGSYNEQFF
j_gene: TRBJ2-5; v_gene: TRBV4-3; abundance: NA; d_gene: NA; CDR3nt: TGCGCCAGCAGCCGTCGACACCAGCAAGAGACCCAGTACTTC; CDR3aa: CASSRRHQQETQYF
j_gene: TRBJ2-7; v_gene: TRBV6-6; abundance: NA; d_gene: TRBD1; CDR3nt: TGTGCCAGCAGCCCCGGGACAGGGGGTTTGGGATACGAGCAGTACTTC; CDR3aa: CASSPGTGGLGYEQYF
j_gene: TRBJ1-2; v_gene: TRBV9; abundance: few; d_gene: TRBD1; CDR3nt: TGTGCCAGCAGCCTCCGACAGGGGTATGGCTACACCTTC; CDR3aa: CASSLRQGYGYTF
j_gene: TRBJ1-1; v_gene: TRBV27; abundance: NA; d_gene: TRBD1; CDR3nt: TGTGCCAGCAGTCCGGAGACAGGGGTAACTGAAGCTTTCTTT; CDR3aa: CASSPETGVTEAFF
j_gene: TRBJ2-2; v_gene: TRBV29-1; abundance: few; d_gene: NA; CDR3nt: TGCAGCGTTGTATGGGTCGGGAAGGAGAACACCGGGGAGCTGTTTTTT; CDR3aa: CSVVWVGKENTGELFF
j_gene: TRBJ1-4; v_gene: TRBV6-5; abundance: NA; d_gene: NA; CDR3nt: TGTGCCAGCAGTTACTCGTCCCTTGCAACTAATGGAAAACTGTTTTTT; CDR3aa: CASSYSSLATNGKLFF
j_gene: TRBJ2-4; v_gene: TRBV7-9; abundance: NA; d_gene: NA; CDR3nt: TGTGCCAGCAGCTTAGAGCAGACTGGCAAAAACATTCAGTACTTC; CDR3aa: CASSLEQTGKNIQYF
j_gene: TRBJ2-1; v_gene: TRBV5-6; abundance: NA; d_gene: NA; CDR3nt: TGTGCCAGCAGCCCCGGGGAAGGGCCTGAGCAGTTCTTC; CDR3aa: CASSPGEGPEQFF
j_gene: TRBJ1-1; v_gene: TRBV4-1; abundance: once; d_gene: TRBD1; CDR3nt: TGCGCCAGCAGCCCTGGACAGGGGGACCAAGCTTCTGAAGCTTTCTTT; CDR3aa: CASSPGQGDQASEAFF
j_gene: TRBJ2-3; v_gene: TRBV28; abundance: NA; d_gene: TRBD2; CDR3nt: TGTGCCAGCAGTTTAAGTAGAGCGGGGGGCGCAGATACGCAGTATTTT; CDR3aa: CASSLSRAGGADTQYF
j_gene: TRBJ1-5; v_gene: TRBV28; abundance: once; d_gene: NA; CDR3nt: TGTGCCAGCAGTTCATACAGGGATAGCAATCAGCCCCAGCATTTT; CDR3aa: CASSSYRDSNQPQHF
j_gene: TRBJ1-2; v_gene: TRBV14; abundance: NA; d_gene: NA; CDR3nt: TGTGCCAGCAGCCAAGGAGCGTCGAATGGCTACACCTTC; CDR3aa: CASSQGASNGYTF
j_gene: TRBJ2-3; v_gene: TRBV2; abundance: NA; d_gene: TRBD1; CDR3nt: TGTGCCAGCAGTCCCACAGGGGGTCAAGCAGATACGCAGTATTTT; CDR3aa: CASSPTGGQADTQYF